The 14 T cell receptor beta chains below all came from one sample that was sequenced in a study of glioma-infiltrating T cells. Using RNA template, CDR3s of TCR alpha and beta were amplified with iRepertoire arm-PCR. TCRdb called the multiplex PCR reads again in MiXCR, with one record for every CDR3 protein. Of 90,000 to 110,000 distinct CDR3 sequences in the sample, 25% to 30% were seen once. Input material: glioma tissue, nonneoplastic brain tissue, or PBMCs (not recorded which). These receptors originate from a human donor with low-grade glioma or glioblastoma, undergoing nonglioma brain surgery, or in good health (not recorded which).

This clonotype was seen many times. The chain joins TRBV6-2 or TRBV6-3 to TRBJ2-1; 8 nucleotides match TRBD2. This CDR3 contains 18 residues. The J segment lost 13 bases and the V segment lost 3 bases, leaving 23 bases of the junction unmatched. Germline values: CDR1 MNHEY, CDR2 SVGEGT. The CDR3 spells CASSYGGRGAGARFSQFF. In nucleotides, the CDR3 is TGTGCCAGCAGTTATGGGGGGCGAGGAGCGGGGGCCCGGTTTAGCCAGTTCTTC.

The sample holds many counts of this clonotype. This chain uses TRBV29-1 with TRBJ2-3, with TRBD2 matching over 7 bases. The CDR3 covers 14 residues. CDR1 is SQVTM and CDR2 is ANQGSEA in the germline V gene. V lost 1 base to trimming and J lost 5 bases; unmatched junction nucleotides: 6. Here the CDR3 DNA reads TGCAGCGTTGAAGGTGGTGGGGGGGTAGATACGCAGTATTTT. It yields the protein CSVEGGGGVDTQYF.

This clonotype was counted many times. This rearrangement joins TRBV7-3 to TRBJ2-2; no firm D call. Per germline, CDR1 SGHTA and CDR2 FQGTGA. The CDR3 runs 15 residues. V dropped 3 bases and J dropped 8 bases, with 16 bases sitting between them. CDR3 loop: CASSFSPNSPGELFF. The CDR3 DNA follows: TGTGCCAGCAGCTTTAGCCCTAATTCCCCTGGGGAGCTGTTTTTT.

This clonotype was seen many times. The chain combines TRBV7-2 with TRBJ2-7; the match to TRBD2 covers 10 bases. V was pared by 3 bases and J by 6 bases, with 8 bases of the junction left unmatched. Germline V CDR1 and CDR2: SGHTA, FQGNSA. The CDR3 runs to 15 residues. CDR3 protein: CASSFSPSGSGEQYF. The DNA of the CDR3 is TGTGCCAGCAGCTTCTCCCCTAGCGGGAGCGGCGAGCAGTACTTC. Variable domain in full (rest from reference TRBV7-2 and TRBJ2-7): GAGVSQSPSNKVTEKGKDVELRCDPISGHTALYWYRQSLGQGLEFLIYFQGNSAPDKSGLPSDRFSAERTGGSVSTLTIQRTQQEDSAVYLCASSFSPSGSGEQYFGPGTRLTVT.

The CDR3 region is CASSSATSLSEQYF. The CDR3 nucleotides read TGTGCCAGCAGTTCTGCGACTAGCTTAAGCGAGCAGTACTTC. The J gene is TRBJ2-7, the V gene TRBV6-1; TRBD2 aligns across 7 bases. The CDR3 is 14 amino acids. V shed 5 bases, J shed 6 bases, and the junction held 10 bases outside the gene matches. Germline CDR1 MNHNS, CDR2 SASEGT.

This clonotype has just one count. A much larger clone differs by one base, so this may be a read error. J is TRBJ2-7 and V is TRBV6-5; a possible D gene is TRBD1 (6 bases). The V gene's germline CDR1 is MNHEY and CDR2 SVGAGI. The CDR3 spans 15 residues. CDR3 amino acids: CASSYSRDISYEQHF. The CDR3, as DNA: TGTGCCAGCAGTTACTCCCGGGACATCTCCTACGAGCAGCACTTC.

This clonotype appeared once. A single base separates this from a much larger clone, so it may be a read error. The gene calls are TRBV12-3 or TRBV12-4 and TRBJ1-1; no reliable D call. The CDR3 covers 13 residues. V was shortened by 7 bases and J by 4 bases, with 13 bases between the two germline ends. CDR3 in DNA: TGTGCCAGCACAAAGGTCCGGGTCACTGAAGCTTTCTTT. Translated: CASTKVRVTEAFF.

This clonotype was seen repeatedly, ten times or more. V is TRBV2 and J is TRBJ2-1; 11 bases match TRBD2. CDR3 length equals 15 residues. Per the germline V gene, CDR1 is SNHLY and CDR2 is FYNNEI. Losses at the gene ends were 6 bases for V and 5 bases for J; bases not matched to a gene: 6. The CDR3, as DNA: TGTGCCAGCAGGACTAGCGGGGATCTCAACAATGAGCAGTTCTTC. Amino acid sequence: CASRTSGDLNNEQFF.

Comment on this clonotype: A much larger clone sits a single nucleotide away, making a read error possible. This sequence joins TRBV20-1 and TRBJ2-5, with D uncertain. The CDR3 contains 11 residues. The germline gives CDR1 DFQATT, CDR2 SNEGSKA (reference sequence). DNA for the CDR3: TGCAGTGTTCCTGAGGTAGAGACCCAGTGCTTC. This codes for CSVPEVETQCF.

A note on this clonotype: This clone may be a read error of a much larger clone one base away. This CDR3 reads CASSQEDRVNIKYF. In DNA, the CDR3 is TGCGCCAGCAGCCAAGAAGACAGAGTAAACATTAAGTACTTC. The rearrangement uses TRBV7-2 and TRBJ2-4; D possibly corresponds to TRBD1 (5 bases). CDR3 length equals 14 residues. Germline V lookup: CDR1 SGHTA, CDR2 FQGNSA.

In its sample, this clonotype was seen many times. The chain links TRBV7-9 to TRBJ1-4, with D uncertain. V was pared by 4 bases and J by 17 bases, with 17 bases between. Germline CDR1 and CDR2: SEHNR and FQNEAQ (reference sequence). The CDR3 is 12 amino acids. The CDR3 sequence is CASSSRNQVIFF. CDR3 nucleotide sequence: TGTGCCAGCAGCTCAAGAAACCAGGTTATCTTTTTT.

This clonotype was observed at least ten times. The V gene is TRBV25-1, the J gene TRBJ1-1; 7 positions match TRBD1. Germline V lookup: CDR1 MGHDK, CDR2 SYGVNS. V lost 5 bases, J lost 3 bases, and 6 bases stayed unmatched. There are 14 residues in the CDR3. The CDR3 nucleotides are TGTGCCAGCAGTTCTACAGGGGCCTACACTGAAGCTTTCTTT. As protein: CASSSTGAYTEAFF.

At least ten counts were recorded for this clonotype. As DNA, the CDR3 is TGTGCCAGCAGCCCGGGACAGGGGCCTGGCTACACCTTC. Its protein is CASSPGQGPGYTF. V gene TRBV9 combines with J gene TRBJ1-2; 10 nucleotides match TRBD1. CDR1 and CDR2 (germline): SGDLS, YYNGEE. CDR3 length: 13 amino acids. V lost 4 bases and J lost 7; bases outside the gene matches: 4.

For this clonotype: A much larger clonotype is one base distant, so this may be a read error. The chain joins TRBV19 to TRBJ1-2; 8 bases map to TRBD1. Trimming took 7 bases from V and 10 from J; bases not matched to a gene: 5. Germline assignment: CDR1 LNHDA and CDR2 SQIVND (reference sequence). The length of the CDR3 is 11 residues. This chain's CDR3 is CASKTGDDYTF. The CDR3 nucleotides are TGTGCCAGTAAGACAGGGGATGACTACACCTTC.